This T cell receptor (beta chain) emerged from a study of shared clonotypes between healthy human individuals. The overall study: Per donor, three plates held CD4 naive cells, three held CD4 memory, two held CD8 naive and one held CD8 memory.

The CDR3 is 15 amino acids. The trim removed 1 base at V and 6 bases at J, leaving 4 bases unmatched. The V gene's germline CDR1 is LNHNV and CDR2 YYDKDF (reference sequence). The assay was immunoSEQ multiplex PCR, and TCRdb's table has in-frame clones only and misses some. The sample includes hundreds of thousands of clones, less than 98% of them seen just once. Findings and caveats of the study: Shared clonotypes across all four donors exceeded non-shared ones in generation probability.

Comment on this clone: The antigen is undetermined.

The rearrangement links TRBV15 to TRBJ2-4, with 9 bases aligning to TRBD1. The sample was naive CD4+ T cells sorted from blood. Indicated subset: CD45RA+ positively selected. This clonotype was sampled from a woman younger than 45 in good health. This chain's CDR3 is CATSRGTGGRNIQYF. For the CDR3, the DNA is TGTGCCACCAGCAGAGGAACAGGGGGCAGAAACATTCAGTACTTC.